These 25 T cell receptor beta chains were sequenced from one sample in a study of cytomegalovirus exposure and HLA in healthy donors. PCR used 60 Vbeta primers and 13 Jbeta primers. Measured with immunoSEQ multiplex PCR; TCRdb has only the in-frame clones, and not every one. The sample records some 120,000 clones, around 75% being singletons. Sequencing was done on a sample of PBMCs. All receptors derive from a woman aged 40 to 50 in good health and CMV-seropositive.

V usage is TRBV25-1 and J usage is TRBJ2-1, with TRBD2 matching over 16 bases. Unmatched junction bases numbered 11, after V lost 11 bases and J lost 7 bases. The CDR3 length is 16 residues. Germline V gene sequence: CDR1 MGHDK, CDR2 SYGVNS. The CDR3 sequence is CASDGTSGGASNEQFF. CDR3 in DNA: TGTGCCTCAGACGGGACTAGCGGGGGGGCATCAAATGAGCAGTTCTTC.

This clone was observed a single time. This chain connects TRBV28 to TRBJ2-7; 11 bases align to TRBD2. The CDR3 runs to 14 residues. Trimming took 2 bases from V and 4 from J; bases not matched to a gene: 1. Germline lookup yields CDR1 MDHEN and CDR2 SYDVKM. The CDR3 DNA reads TGTGCCAGCAGTTTACTAGCGGGAGGTTACGAGCAGTACTTC. Translating gives CASSLLAGGYEQYF.

The chain couples TRBV7-9 to TRBJ1-1, with D maybe TRBD1 (5 bases). Germline values: CDR1 SEHNR, CDR2 FQNEAQ (reference sequence). The CDR3 runs 15 residues. The V end was cut by 2 bases, the J end by 4 bases, with 14 bases between. The CDR3 sequence is CASSLPGLMSTEAFF. The CDR3 nucleotides are TGTGCCAGCAGCTTACCAGGGCTAATGAGCACTGAAGCTTTCTTT.

The chain recombines TRBV29-1 with TRBJ2-7, with 9 bases lining up with TRBD1. J was trimmed by 2 bases and V by 5 bases; bases with no gene match: 4. Per germline, CDR1 SQVTM and CDR2 ANQGSEA. The length of the CDR3 is 13 residues. The CDR3 DNA sequence: TGCAGCGTTTGCGGGACAGGGACCTACGAGCAGTACTTC. Encoded protein: CSVCGTGTYEQYF.

The gene calls are TRBV28 and TRBJ1-6; TRBD1 might be the D (6 bases). Per the germline V gene, CDR1 is MDHEN and CDR2 is SYDVKM. V lost 6 bases, J lost 6 bases, and 15 bases lay in between. This CDR3 has 15 residues. This CDR3 is CASSTLGDTNSPLHF. The CDR3 bases are TGTGCCAGCAGCACCCTCGGGGACACTAATTCACCCCTCCACTTT.

The V call is TRBV6-5, the J call TRBJ1-4; TRBD1 aligns across 10 bases. CDR3 size: 13 residues. The junction had 4 bases not matched to a gene; V was cut back by 5 bases and J by 10 bases. CDR1 is MNHEY and CDR2 is SVGAGI in the germline V gene. CDR3 loop: CASSERQGAKLFF. In DNA, the CDR3 is TGTGCCAGCAGTGAAAGACAGGGGGCAAAACTGTTTTTT.

This clone was detected a few times. The chain carries TRBV7-2 and TRBJ1-3, with D perhaps TRBD1 (5 bases). The CDR3 totals 14 residues. Germline values: CDR1 SGHTA, CDR2 FQGNSA. Trimming left V 4 bases short and J 9 bases short, with 16 bases between. As DNA, the CDR3 is TGTGCCAGCAGCTACATCGACAGACCCGTCACCATATATTTT. It yields the protein CASSYIDRPVTIYF.

This clone was counted once. The rearrangement joins TRBV28 to TRBJ2-7; no clear D gene. The V end lost 3 bases, the J end lost 5 bases, and 14 bases lay between the germline ends. CDR3 length: 14 amino acids. Germline V gene lookup returns CDR1 MDHEN and CDR2 SYDVKM. CDR3 residues: CASSFGSAGDEQYF. CDR3 in DNA: TGTGCCAGCAGTTTCGGCTCGGCTGGAGACGAGCAGTACTTC.

DNA for the CDR3: TGTGCCAGCAGCTTGGCTGCAGGGGGGAGCTACGAGCAGTACTTC. This sequence encodes CASSLAAGGSYEQYF. This sequence joins TRBV5-6 and TRBJ2-7; possibly TRBD1 for D (7 bases). The V gene lost 0 bases and the J gene lost 3 bases, with 13 bases spanning the gap. The germline CDR1 and CDR2 sequences are SGHDT and YYEEEE. The CDR3 runs to 15 residues.

V is TRBV5-4 and J is TRBJ2-7; D not certain. The CDR3 is 14 residues long. V was trimmed by 1 base and J by 0 bases, leaving 8 bases between them. Germline V gene data show CDR1 as SGHNT and CDR2 as YYREEE (reference sequence). The CDR3 DNA is TGTGCCAGCAGCTTGATGGGCTCCTCCTACGAGCAGTACTTC. Translating it yields CASSLMGSSYEQYF.

The chain combines TRBV29-1 with TRBJ2-3; tentatively, D is TRBD2 (6 bases). Trimming removed 7 bases from V and 0 bases from J, with 14 bases in between. Germline V CDR1 and CDR2: SQVTM, ANQGSEA. CDR3 length: 14 amino acids. CDR3 DNA sequence: TGCAGCGCGGGGGACGGGTTTAGCACAGATACGCAGTATTTT. It yields the protein CSAGDGFSTDTQYF.

CDR3 in DNA: TGTGCCAGCAGTTACAACAGGGCTTATAACTATGGCTACACCTTC. As protein: CASSYNRAYNYGYTF. The chain joins TRBV6-6 to TRBJ1-2; weak D call: TRBD1 (6 bases). CDR3 length equals 15 residues. The germline V gene has CDR1 MNHNY and CDR2 SVGAGI (reference sequence). Trimming pared 2 bases from V and 1 base from J, leaving 11 bases between.

This clone was observed a single time. This chain links TRBV10-3 with TRBJ2-7; TRBD2 is a possible D gene (5 bases). The germline V gene has CDR1 ENHRY and CDR2 SYGVKD. The CDR3 has 16 amino acids. Trimming stripped 2 bases from V and 0 bases from J, with 14 bases between. The CDR3 DNA follows: TGTGCCATCAGTGAGATTCGAGGGCTAGACTCCTACGAGCAGTACTTC. The encoded protein is CAISEIRGLDSYEQYF.

The chain carries TRBV6-1 and TRBJ2-3, with a weak D call TRBD2 (5 bases). CDR3 size: 14 residues. Germline CDR1 is MNHNS and CDR2 is SASEGT. V lost 1 base and J lost 8, with 13 bases in between. The CDR3 reads CASSEVVSEGTQYF. In nucleotides, the CDR3 is TGTGCCAGCAGTGAAGTAGTTAGCGAGGGTACGCAGTATTTT.

The V gene is TRBV4-3, the J gene TRBJ1-2, with D perhaps TRBD1 (5 bases). V gave up 3 bases and J gave up 4 bases, with 6 bases separating them. The CDR3 spans 12 residues. Germline V gene data show CDR1 as LGHNA and CDR2 as YSLEER. This CDR3 is CASSQGLYGYTF. The CDR3 region has the DNA TGCGCCAGCAGCCAGGGACTCTATGGCTACACCTTC.

The chain is built from TRBV2 and TRBJ2-7, with 9 bases that match TRBD1. Trimming at V came to 4 bases and at J to 3 bases, leaving 10 bases not matched to a gene. Germline CDR1 is SNHLY and CDR2 is FYNNEI. The CDR3 is 16 amino acids. This chain's CDR3 is CASSGPGTGTVYEQYF. CDR3 DNA: TGTGCCAGCAGTGGGCCCGGGACAGGGACCGTCTACGAGCAGTACTTC.

The gene calls are TRBV7-9 and TRBJ1-2, with D maybe TRBD1 (6 bases). Germline assignment: CDR1 SEHNR and CDR2 FQNEAQ (reference sequence). The V end was cut by 5 bases, the J end by 7 bases, with 20 bases between. This CDR3 spans 15 amino acids. The CDR3 sequence: CASSPKGGGPAGYTF. The CDR3 nucleotides read TGTGCCAGCAGCCCAAAGGGGGGGGGTCCAGCTGGCTACACCTTC.

The chain has TRBV19 and TRBJ1-5; D is perhaps TRBD1 (5 bases). From germline, CDR1 is LNHDA and CDR2 SQIVND (reference sequence). This CDR3 contains 13 residues. V dropped 6 bases and J dropped 6 bases, with 12 bases sitting between them. The CDR3 coding sequence is TGTGCCAGTAGCCGGACAAGGATTCAGCCCCAGCATTTT. It is translated as CASSRTRIQPQHF.

This clone has only one observation. This chain uses TRBV7-7 with TRBJ2-7, with D perhaps matching TRBD2 (6 bases). The V end was cut by 1 base, the J end by 2 bases, with 9 bases between. The CDR3 runs to 14 residues. Germline V gene sequence: CDR1 SSHAT, CDR2 FNYEAQ (reference sequence). This CDR3 is CASSLGRGTYEQYF. The CDR3 coding sequence is TGTGCCAGCAGCTTAGGGCGGGGAACCTACGAGCAGTACTTC.

The rearrangement uses TRBV18 and TRBJ2-1; 14 nucleotides match TRBD2. This CDR3 has 16 amino acids. The germline V gene has CDR1 KGHSH and CDR2 LQKENI. Unmatched junction bases numbered 5, after V lost 3 bases and J lost 7 bases. The CDR3 nucleotides read TGTGCCAGCTCACCCGGACTAGCGGGGGGTCGGAATGAGCAGTTCTTC. Protein sequence: CASSPGLAGGRNEQFF.

The chain couples TRBV5-1 to TRBJ2-1; D is perhaps TRBD1 (5 bases). Germline V gene sequence: CDR1 SGHRS, CDR2 YFSETQ. The V end was cut by 0 bases, the J end by 7 bases, with 11 bases between. The CDR3 loop spans 14 amino acids. CDR3 loop: CASSLGAGPNEQFF. DNA for the CDR3: TGCGCCAGCAGCTTGGGGGCAGGGCCAAATGAGCAGTTCTTC.

The genes are TRBV6-6 and TRBJ2-1; D might be TRBD1 (5 bases). This CDR3 has 11 amino acids. Trimming took off 6 bases at V and 10 bases at J, with 10 bases between the two ends. The germline V gene has CDR1 MNHNY and CDR2 SVGAGI (reference sequence). CDR3 residues: CASSDSHEQFF. CDR3 in DNA: TGTGCCAGCAGCGACAGCCACGAGCAGTTCTTC.

This clone was seen more than once but under ten times. This sequence joins TRBV14 and TRBJ2-2, with 11 bases fitting TRBD2. Germline trimming cut 3 bases from V and 4 bases from J; bases unmatched to any gene: 4. The length of the CDR3 is 16 residues. CDR1 is SGHDN, CDR2 FVKESK, per germline. In nucleotides, the CDR3 is TGTGCCAGCAGCCAGCGTGGACTAGCGGGCACCGGGGAGCTGTTTTTT. Protein sequence: CASSQRGLAGTGELFF.

This chain uses TRBV2 with TRBJ1-6; TRBD1 aligns across 7 bases. The CDR3 runs 16 residues. V shed 4 bases and J 0 bases; nucleotides not matched to a gene: 3. Germline V gives CDR1 SNHLY, CDR2 FYNNEI. This CDR3 reads CASSVQGYSYNSPLHF. Here the CDR3 DNA reads TGTGCCAGCAGTGTACAGGGGTACTCCTATAATTCACCCCTCCACTTT.

This clone has only a few counts. The chain employs TRBV27 and TRBJ2-1; TRBD2 matches 10 bases. J was trimmed by 6 bases and V by 6 bases; bases with no gene match: 8. Germline V gene data show CDR1 as MNHEY and CDR2 as SMNVEV (reference sequence). CDR3 length: 15 amino acids. CDR3: CASSPLAGGPNEQFF. Written as DNA, the CDR3 is TGTGCCAGCAGCCCCTTAGCGGGAGGTCCCAATGAGCAGTTCTTC.